A single sample is the source of the 13 T cell receptor beta chains below, sequenced in a study of beta chain features in type 1 diabetes (dated by TCRdb to 2016 to 2019). Overall results and qualifications from the work: Type 1 diabetes patients showed a moderate but significant shortening of TCRB CDR3 length in all four CD4+ subsets.

Receptors were amplified or captured by the immunoSEQ multiplex PCR assay. The entire amount of isolated RNA was reverse transcribed using the High Capacity cDNA Reverse Transcription Kit, so the sequenced TCRB transcripts were expressed ones. Entries here come from immuneACCESS through TCRdb and include only in-frame sequences with V and J called. Some clones fail to appear in such tables; in the studies checked, an unresolved V gene covers under half of the shortfall, and the cause of the remainder is unknown. For this sample there are about 340,000 clones; roughly 14% appear just once. The top ten clones comprise over 0.014% of the sample. Antigens for these TCRs are unknown. Source material: naive CD4+ T cells from blood. The sample's cell subset or site label, decoded: true naive CD4+ T cells. The receptors stem from a woman between 18 and 30 years old with type 1 diabetes.

DNA of the CDR3: TGCGCCAGCAGCTTGGGAGGGGGGGGACTAGCGACCAATGAGCAGTTCTTC. Protein product: CASSLGGGGLATNEQFF. The chain carries TRBV5-1 and TRBJ2-1; 10 nucleotides line up with TRBD2. Germline CDR1 and CDR2: SGHRS and YFSETQ. J gave up 6 bases and V 0 bases, and 9 bases lay outside the gene matches. The CDR3 sequence is 17 residues long.

This CDR3 is CASSLLPSGRPYEQYF. Here the CDR3 DNA reads TGTGCCAGCAGCTTATTACCTAGCGGGAGGCCTTACGAGCAGTACTTC. This chain connects TRBV7-2 to TRBJ2-7; 11 bases match TRBD2. Germline CDR1 SGHTA, CDR2 FQGNSA. This CDR3 spans 16 amino acids. Losses at the gene ends were 2 bases for V and 4 bases for J; bases not matched to a gene: 7.

Only a few counts were recorded for this clone. J is TRBJ2-7 and V is TRBV5-8; 9 nucleotides agree with TRBD1. Germline lookup yields CDR1 SGHTS and CDR2 YDEGEE. The CDR3 contains 16 residues. The V gene end was trimmed by 3 bases and the J gene end by 0 bases; junction bases not matched to a gene: 7. CDR3 nucleotides: TGTGCCAGCAGCTGGGGACAGGGTTTTATCTCCTACGAGCAGTACTTC. Encoded protein: CASSWGQGFISYEQYF.

V and J are TRBV19 and TRBJ1-2; the match to TRBD1 covers 7 bases. The V segment lost 9 bases and the J segment 4 bases; nucleotides outside the gene matches: 20. The CDR3 spans 17 residues. Germline V gene lookup returns CDR1 LNHDA and CDR2 SQIVND (reference sequence). The CDR3 loop is CASPPDRAKDGGYGYTF. In DNA form, the CDR3 reads TGTGCCAGCCCCCCCGACAGGGCCAAGGACGGTGGCTATGGCTACACCTTC.

This clone was observed a few times. The CDR3 DNA follows: TGCGCCAGCAGCCAAGATTCTCCGGGGGGCTTCTCAAACATTCAGTACTTC. Its protein is CASSQDSPGGFSNIQYF. The chain combines TRBV4-1 with TRBJ2-4, with a possible D match to TRBD2 (7 bases). Trimming stripped 0 bases from V and 6 bases from J, with 18 bases between. Germline CDR1 reads MGHRA; CDR2 reads YSYEKL. The CDR3 has 17 residues.

This clone occurred a few times. The chain is built from TRBV25-1 and TRBJ2-3; perhaps TRBD1 as D (5 bases). Germline V CDR1 and CDR2: MGHDK, SYGVNS. The V gene lost 7 bases and the J gene lost 8 bases, with 13 bases spanning the gap. CDR3 length: 12 residues. CDR3 sequence reads: CASINRLGTQYF. CDR3 in DNA: TGTGCCAGCATAAACAGGTTAGGTACGCAGTATTTT. Together with reference TRBV25-1 and TRBJ2-3, the CDR3 gives the full variable domain: EADIYQTPRYLVIGTGKKITLECSQTMGHDKMYWYQQDPGMELHLIHYSYGVNSTEKGDLSSESTVSRIRTEHFPLTLESARPSHTSQYLCASINRLGTQYFGPGTRLTVL.

The J gene is TRBJ2-3, the V gene TRBV4-3, with 12 bases aligning to TRBD2. Germline values: CDR1 LGHNA, CDR2 YSLEER. V lost 3 bases, J lost 3 bases, and 7 bases stayed unmatched. The CDR3 length is 17 residues. The CDR3 coding sequence is TGCGCCAGCAGCCACAGATGGGGACTAGCGGGTACAGATACGCAGTATTTT. It codes for CASSHRWGLAGTDTQYF.

The J gene is TRBJ1-1, the V gene TRBV5-1, with 9 bases aligning to TRBD1. This CDR3 contains 15 residues. Germline CDR1 SGHRS, CDR2 YFSETQ. V dropped 4 bases and J dropped 3; count of bases not matched to a gene: 7. CDR3 sequence reads: CASSARTGEHTEAFF. The DNA of the CDR3 is TGCGCCAGCAGCGCCCGGACAGGGGAACACACTGAAGCTTTCTTT.

The gene calls are TRBV7-2 and TRBJ1-5; the match to TRBD1 covers 9 bases. Unmatched junction bases numbered 6, after V lost 5 bases and J lost 4 bases. Germline V lookup: CDR1 SGHTA, CDR2 FQGNSA. This CDR3 region has 15 residues. The CDR3 bases are TGTGCCAGCAGCCGGGGGACAGGGATGAATCAGCCCCAGCATTTT. It translates to CASSRGTGMNQPQHF.

This clone was seen a few times. This chain joins TRBV7-9 and TRBJ2-5, with TRBD1 matching 7 bases. Germline trimming cut 3 bases from V and 1 base from J; bases unmatched to any gene: 8. The CDR3 runs to 16 residues. The germline gives CDR1 SEHNR, CDR2 FQNEAQ (reference sequence). CDR3 protein: CASSFTPQGFQETQYF. CDR3 DNA: TGTGCCAGCAGCTTTACGCCACAGGGGTTCCAAGAGACCCAGTACTTC.

This clone was seen more than once but under ten times. The chain is built from TRBV18 and TRBJ2-7; possibly TRBD2 for D (6 bases). With 4 bases removed from V and 4 bases from J, the gap between germline ends came to 14 bases. CDR1 is KGHSH and CDR2 is LQKENI in the germline V gene. CDR3 length equals 14 residues. CDR3 in DNA: TGTGCCAGCTCACTTGGGGAGGCGCTATACGAGCAGTACGTC. It translates to CASSLGEALYEQYV.

This sequence joins TRBV5-4 and TRBJ1-2, with 8 bases matching TRBD1. Losses at the gene ends were 2 bases for V and 0 bases for J; bases not matched to a gene: 9. This CDR3 region has 17 residues. Germline CDR1 reads SGHNT; CDR2 reads YYREEE (reference sequence). The CDR3 nucleotides read TGTGCCAGCAGCTTCGCGCCTGGACAGGGAGCTAACTATGGCTACACCTTC. Amino acids: CASSFAPGQGANYGYTF.

This clone has more than one count but fewer than ten. This same CDR3 is encoded by further DNA sequences in the sample. V usage is TRBV2 and J usage is TRBJ1-1; D may be TRBD1 (5 bases). The CDR3 extends over 14 amino acids. The germline V and J ends were trimmed by 3 bases and 2 bases, with 10 bases remaining between them. Per germline, CDR1 SNHLY and CDR2 FYNNEI. CDR3 sequence (DNA): TGTGCCAGCAGTGACGGGCAGGGTAACACTGAAGCTTTCTTT. Protein sequence: CASSDGQGNTEAFF.